Each of the 9 T cell receptor beta chains below was sequenced from the same sample in a study of blood T cell repertoires in COVID-19. Clones were read by immunoSEQ multiplex PCR, and TCRdb kept only the in-frame ones, dropping some. The sample records around 150,000 clones, approximately 88% being singletons. The specimen was PBMCs or T cells enriched from blood (not recorded which). These receptors were taken from a woman in her sixties or seventies who had recovered from COVID-19.

This chain links TRBV2 with TRBJ2-7, with a possible D match to TRBD1 (6 bases). Trimming removed 7 bases at V and 3 bases at J, with 13 bases between. The CDR3 spans 13 residues. CDR1 is SNHLY and CDR2 is FYNNEI in the germline V gene. The CDR3 region has the DNA TGTGCCAGCAAATTGGACAGATACTACGAGCAGTACTTC. This gives the protein CASKLDRYYEQYF.

The V gene is TRBV18, the J gene TRBJ2-3, with 11 bases lining up with TRBD2. V lost 3 bases, J lost 2 bases, and 7 bases stayed unmatched. CDR1 is KGHSH and CDR2 is LQKENI in the germline V gene. The CDR3 runs to 17 residues. The CDR3 DNA is TGTGCCAGCTCACCGGCGCTAGCGGGGGGACTCACAGATACGCAGTATTTT. Its translation is CASSPALAGGLTDTQYF.

This chain joins TRBV28 and TRBJ1-5, with D perhaps TRBD1 (6 bases). From germline, CDR1 is MDHEN and CDR2 SYDVKM. Trimming took 4 bases from V and 3 from J, leaving 10 bases between them. The CDR3 covers 14 residues. CDR3 amino acids: CASSWRQVNQPQHF. Here the CDR3 DNA reads TGTGCCAGCAGTTGGAGACAGGTCAATCAGCCCCAGCATTTT.

J is TRBJ1-6 and V is TRBV10-3; no reliable D call. The V gene's germline CDR1 is ENHRY and CDR2 SYGVKD. The V end was cut by 3 bases, the J end by 7 bases, with 10 bases between. The CDR3 contains 14 residues. The CDR3, as DNA: TGTGCCATCAGTGAACTGAGCGGGAATTCACCCCTCCACTTT. It is translated as CAISELSGNSPLHF.

V and J are TRBV11-1 and TRBJ1-2, with 9 bases matching TRBD1. From germline, CDR1 is SGHAT and CDR2 FQDESV (reference sequence). The CDR3 contains 15 residues. V trimming: 6 bases; J trimming: 6 bases; junction bases outside the gene matches: 11. The CDR3 loop reads CASRKTGGAAHGYTF. CDR3 DNA sequence: TGTGCCAGCAGGAAAACAGGGGGCGCCGCGCATGGCTACACCTTC.

The chain carries TRBV9 and TRBJ2-5; TRBD2 aligns across 7 bases. Germline assignment: CDR1 SGDLS and CDR2 YYNGEE. The CDR3 contains 17 residues. V dropped 2 bases and J dropped 4; count of bases not matched to a gene: 14. The CDR3: CASSVSSGAGGRETQYF. The DNA for the CDR3 is TGTGCCAGCAGCGTTTCGAGCGGGGCTGGAGGAAGAGAGACCCAGTACTTC.

CDR3 bases: TGTGCCAGCAGTGAAGCTGCGGGGAGATACAATGAGCAGTTCTTC. Residues: CASSEAAGRYNEQFF. J is TRBJ2-1 and V is TRBV6-1; D is possibly TRBD2 (6 bases). Between the trimmed V and J ends, which lost 0 bases and 4 bases, there was a span of 10 bases. Germline-derived CDR1 and CDR2 are MNHNS and SASEGT. The CDR3 loop spans 15 amino acids.

This clone was seen once. The rearrangement joins TRBV12-3 or TRBV12-4 to TRBJ1-6; the D is unclear. The CDR3 extends over 13 amino acids. V lost 3 bases, J lost 6 bases, and 6 bases lay in between. Here the CDR3 DNA reads TGTGCCAGCAGTTTGGAGGGTAATTCACCCCTCCACTTT. This sequence encodes CASSLEGNSPLHF.

The chain combines TRBV3-1 (or the pseudogene TRBV3-2) with TRBJ1-2; D remains unclear. In germline, CDR1 is LGHDT, CDR2 YNNKEL (reference sequence). This CDR3 is 14 amino acids long. V was shortened by 5 bases and J by 5 bases, with 15 bases between the two germline ends. CDR3 region: CASSSQWAGYGYTF. The CDR3 region has the DNA TGTGCCAGCAGCTCCCAATGGGCGGGTTATGGCTACACCTTC.